This T cell receptor (beta chain) was captured in a study of radiation and T cells in renal cell carcinoma. Looking at the study overall: Nephrectomy followed 15 Gy stereotactic body radiation by 4 weeks.

Assay used: immunoSEQ multiplex PCR; TCRdb lists only in-frame clones, some missing. The data hold some 150,000 clones, with approximately 87% observed a single time. Study conclusions and caveats: Without pretreatment biopsies, baseline tumor clonotype presence was undetermined.

In regard to this clone: What it binds is not known.

Documented time point: baseline pretreatment blood. The sample's treatment: 15 Gy SBRT to primary tumor, nephrectomy 4 weeks later. Germline assignment: CDR1 SEHNR and CDR2 FQNEAQ (reference sequence). The CDR3 is made up of 13 amino acids. V was shortened by 5 bases and J by 4 bases, with 9 bases between the two germline ends. The TCR comes from a woman between 50 and 59 years old with renal cell carcinoma. This chain joins TRBV7-9 and TRBJ1-5; no definite D call. The sequenced sample was blood, obtained from a patient whose treatment included radiotherapy and nephrectomy. The CDR3 nucleotides are TGTGCCAGCAGCGGAGGTCCTAATCAGCCCCAGCATTTT. It is translated as CASSGGPNQPQHF.